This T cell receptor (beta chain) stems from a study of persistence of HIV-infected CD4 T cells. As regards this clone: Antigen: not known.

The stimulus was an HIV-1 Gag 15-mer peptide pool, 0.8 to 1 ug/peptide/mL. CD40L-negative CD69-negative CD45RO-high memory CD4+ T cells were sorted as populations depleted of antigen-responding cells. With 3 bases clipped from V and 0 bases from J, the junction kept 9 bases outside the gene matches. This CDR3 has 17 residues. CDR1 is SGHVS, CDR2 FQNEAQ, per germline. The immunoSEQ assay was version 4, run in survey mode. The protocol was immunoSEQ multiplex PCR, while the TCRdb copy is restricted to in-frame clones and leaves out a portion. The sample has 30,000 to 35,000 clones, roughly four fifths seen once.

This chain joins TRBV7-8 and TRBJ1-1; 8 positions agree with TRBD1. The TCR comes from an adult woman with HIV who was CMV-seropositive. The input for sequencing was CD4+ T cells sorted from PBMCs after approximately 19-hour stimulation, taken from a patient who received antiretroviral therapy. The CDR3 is CASSFQGAGSMNTEAFF. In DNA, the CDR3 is TGTGCCAGCAGCTTTCAGGGGGCCGGTAGCATGAACACTGAAGCTTTCTTT.